Below, one T cell receptor beta chain is given with its context. This clonotype was observed many times. The target of this receptor is not known. No base-level quality is on record; no much larger clone is a single base apart. The time point label of this sample denotes: newly diagnosed GD, antithyroid drugs for less than 3 months. For both TCR sequencing and RNA sequencing, RNA was extracted from PBMCs in TRIzol. The diagnosis of Graves' disease followed American Thyroid Association guidelines. Patients for the study were recruited at an endocrinology department in Xi'an, China. Each patient gave about 9.1 milliliters of peripheral blood, collected in an EDTA anticoagulant tube. Ficoll Paque Plus density gradient separation was used to isolate PBMCs, and no additional T cell sorting was done. An Agilent 2100 Bioanalyzer and agarose gel were used to check RNA quality, and a NanoDrop 2000 was used to measure RNA concentration.

The source of the sample is a study of regulatory T cells in long-lasting Graves disease (dated by TCRdb to about 2021). In the study overall: Antithyroid drugs had been taken for less than 3 months by newly diagnosed Graves' disease patients. A total of about 33 samples underwent TCR sequencing, from 13 patients with persistent Graves' disease and 20 patients with newly diagnosed Graves' disease. The study was registered as a clinical trial and conducted in China. Persistent Graves' disease patients were compared with newly diagnosed Graves' disease patients by peripheral blood TCR sequencing and RNA sequencing.

CDR1 and CDR2, per the germline V gene, are MDHEN and SYDVKM. Including cysteine and phenylalanine, the CDR3 has 12 amino acids. The CDR3 DNA has 36 bases and is translated from base 1. Here V drops 2 bases and J drops 16 bases, and the junction holds 6 bases not matched to any gene. General study outcomes and caveats: Persistent disease showed preferential use of TRBV28, TRBJ1-2 and TRBJ2-5, whereas newly diagnosed disease favored TRBV20-1 and TRBJ2-1. Sequencing and analysis were restricted to the TCR beta chain. Patients with persistent disease shared more public clonotypes (about 2,500) than newly diagnosed patients did (nearly 1,000). Compared with newly diagnosed patients, patients with persistent Graves' disease had lower TCR Shannon entropy and fewer highly expanded clones, which suggests clonal expansion. The authors acknowledged the small sample size as a limitation that may reduce accuracy. Peripheral blood alone was examined, since thyroid tissue, which constituted the primary lesion, could not be accessed.

Library preparation employed multiplex PCR. TCRdb shows the sequencer as Illumina HiSeq 4000. TCR beta libraries were built with iRepertoire HTBI primers and Arm-PCR amplification of CDR3 regions. PCR products were gel purified before sequencing. As for how the authors treated the data: Across samples, approximately 68 TRBV and 15 or so TRBJ segments were identified and used for gene usage analysis of CDR3 amino acid clonotypes. Filtered high-quality paired reads were merged into contigs using COPE and FqMerger. BLAST was used to align contigs to IMGT TRBV, TRBD and TRBJ reference genes, with CDR3 defined following IMGT. Any clonotype with a frequency above 0.1% was classified as a highly expanded clone. Shannon entropy served as the measure of repertoire diversity, while the Gini coefficient captured V-J evenness. A clonotype was considered public if more than one individual shared it. TCRdb reran the public reads through fastp at Q25 and MiXCR, keeping productive beta chains. Rows are unified per CDR3 protein, each entry keeping the most common DNA and genes. The V and J calls and clone size come from TCRdb's table, not from the authors' own analysis. Here the sample has 450,000 to 600,000 distinct CDR3 sequences; 15% to 20% occur a single time. The biggest ten clones account for less than 15% of the sample.

Another study also made use of these data, one on T cells in Graves' hyperthyroidism and ophthalmopathy. As the second paper documents: Stable Graves' hyperthyroidism was defined as no progression to ophthalmopathy during 18 months of follow-up. Hyperthyroidism patients were newly diagnosed, had a disease duration of under 2 months, and were aged 18 to 65 years. The study excluded patients with uncontrolled infections, other autoimmune diseases, pregnancy or lactation. Diagnoses relied on clinical symptoms, serum thyroxine and TRAb, thyroid ultrasound and orbital computed tomography. The TCR CDR3 was subjected to a first round of RT-PCR using the HTBI primer set and the Qiagen OneStep RT-PCR kit. Most expanded thyroid clonotypes (frequency above 0.001) were also found in blood, which suggests that blood repertoires may mirror thyroid immune responses. Ophthalmopathy was separated from stable hyperthyroidism by a 13 V-J signature model, with approximately 85% sensitivity and 81% to 83% specificity obtained in cross-validation and 80%/75% obtained in testing. During validation, the model predicted progression to ophthalmopathy a median of approximately six months ahead of onset, with approximately 70% sensitivity and about 72% specificity. TCR V-J signatures able to tell the groups apart were searched for in a discovery cohort of about a hundred patients, of whom around 43 had Graves' ophthalmopathy and about 55 had stable Graves' hyperthyroidism. An independent validation cohort of about 20 hyperthyroidism patients and approximately 17 patients who later progressed to ophthalmopathy tested prospective prediction of ophthalmopathy. The roughly 91 discovery patients were randomly divided into training and test sets at a 7:3 ratio. In several Graves' hyperthyroidism patients, the study also compared T-cell repertoires from thyroid tissue with T-cell repertoires from blood. After blood sampling, hyperthyroidism patients were treated with methimazole at a starting dose of 30 mg daily, and ophthalmopathy patients were treated with high-dose intravenous methylprednisolone. The libraries were constructed in a second round of multiplex PCR and then size-selected and purified. Paired-end sequencing of the libraries was performed with 100 bp reads on an Illumina HiSeq2000. SOAPnuke was used to process the raw data, throwing out any read that contained adapters or uncalled bases, had a mean Phred below 15, or lacked an exact constant-primer or identifier match. High-quality paired reads were merged with COPE v1.2.5, and unique nucleotide sequences were defined as clonotypes. MiTCR v1.1 was used to align clonotypes to the IMGT TRBV, TRBD and TRBJ reference segments. Analysis was restricted to V-J combinations with a frequency above 0.0001, which covered approximately 99% of repertoires. A TCS score was defined as the ratio between F50 (clonal expansion) and ExV (chaos), using BLOSUM62-based TCRdist between CDR3 peptides within each V-J. Welch's t-statistics and random forest reduced approximately 520 V-J features to roughly 13, which were used in a naive Bayes classifier (R e1071). Sample size was not statistically predetermined, and investigators were not blinded to group allocation. TCR Vbeta CDR3 sequencing of some 140 peripheral blood samples (over 40 ophthalmopathy, some 75 hyperthyroidism and roughly 17 progressor patients) is reported in the paper.

This TCR derives from a man in his forties with Graves disease. Donor details come from another sample of the same person, matched by shared clones. This chain joins TRBV28 to TRBJ2-1; 9 junctional bases match TRBD2. This specimen consisted of peripheral blood mononuclear cells (PBMCs), obtained at new diagnosis, from a patient treated with antithyroid drugs. The bases are TGTGCCAGCAGTTTAGTTGCGGGGGGGCAATTCTTC. Translated, this is CASSLVAGGQFF.